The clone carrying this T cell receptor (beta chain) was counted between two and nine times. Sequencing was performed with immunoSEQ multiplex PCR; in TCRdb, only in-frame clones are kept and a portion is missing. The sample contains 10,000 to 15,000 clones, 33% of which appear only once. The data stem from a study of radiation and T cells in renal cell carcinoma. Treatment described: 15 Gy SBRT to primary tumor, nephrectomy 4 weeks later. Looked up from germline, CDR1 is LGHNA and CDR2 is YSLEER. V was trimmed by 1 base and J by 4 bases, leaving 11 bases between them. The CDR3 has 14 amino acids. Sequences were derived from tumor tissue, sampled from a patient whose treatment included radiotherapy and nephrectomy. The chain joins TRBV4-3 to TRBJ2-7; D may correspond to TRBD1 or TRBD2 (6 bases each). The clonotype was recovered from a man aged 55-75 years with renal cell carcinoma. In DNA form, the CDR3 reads TGCGCCAGCAGCCAAGGGAGGGGGTATTACGAGCAGTACTTC. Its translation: CASSQGRGYYEQYF.